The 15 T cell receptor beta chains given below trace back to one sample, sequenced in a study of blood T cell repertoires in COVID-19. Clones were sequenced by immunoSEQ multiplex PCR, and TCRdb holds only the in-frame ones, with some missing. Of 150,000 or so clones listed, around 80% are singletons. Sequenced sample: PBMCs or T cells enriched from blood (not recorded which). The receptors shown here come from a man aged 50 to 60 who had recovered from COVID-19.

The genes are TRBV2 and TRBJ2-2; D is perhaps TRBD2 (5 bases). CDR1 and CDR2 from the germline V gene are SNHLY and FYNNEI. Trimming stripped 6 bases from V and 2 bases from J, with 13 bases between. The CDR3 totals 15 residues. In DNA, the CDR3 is TGTGCCAGCAGGGAAACCGGGATCAACACCGGGGAGCTGTTTTTT. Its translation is CASRETGINTGELFF. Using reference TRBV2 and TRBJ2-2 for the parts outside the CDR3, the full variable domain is EPEVTQTPSHQVTQMGQEVILRCVPISNHLYFYWYRQILGQKVEFLVSFYNNEISEKSEIFDDQFSVERPDGSNFTLKIRSTKLEDSAMYFCASRETGINTGELFFGEGSRLTVL.

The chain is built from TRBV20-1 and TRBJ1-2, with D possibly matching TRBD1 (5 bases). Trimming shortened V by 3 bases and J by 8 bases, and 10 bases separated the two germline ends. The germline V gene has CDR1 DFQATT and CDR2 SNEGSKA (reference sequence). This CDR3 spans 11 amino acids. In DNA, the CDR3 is TGCAGTGCTAGTCCAGGGTGGGGCTACACCTTC. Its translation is CSASPGWGYTF.

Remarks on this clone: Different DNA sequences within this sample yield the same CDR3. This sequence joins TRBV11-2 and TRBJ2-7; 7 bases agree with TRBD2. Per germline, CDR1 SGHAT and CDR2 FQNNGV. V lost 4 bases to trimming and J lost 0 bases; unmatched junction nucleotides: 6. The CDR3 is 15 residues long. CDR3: CASSSARGYSYEQYF. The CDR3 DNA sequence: TGTGCCAGCAGCTCCGCGCGGGGGTACTCCTACGAGCAGTACTTC.

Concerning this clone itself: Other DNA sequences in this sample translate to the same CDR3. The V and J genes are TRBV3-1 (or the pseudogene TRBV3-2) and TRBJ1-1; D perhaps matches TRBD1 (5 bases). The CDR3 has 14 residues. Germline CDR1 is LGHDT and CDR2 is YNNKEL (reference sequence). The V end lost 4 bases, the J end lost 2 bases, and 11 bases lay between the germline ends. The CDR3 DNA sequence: TGTGCCAGCAGCCCCCAGGGTTACAACACTGAAGCTTTCTTT. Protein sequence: CASSPQGYNTEAFF.

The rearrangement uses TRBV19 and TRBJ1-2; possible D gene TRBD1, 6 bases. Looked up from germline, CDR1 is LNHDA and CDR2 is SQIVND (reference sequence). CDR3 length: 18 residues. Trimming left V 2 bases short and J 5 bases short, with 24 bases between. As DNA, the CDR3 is TGTGCCAGTAGTATAAAGACCTGGGCACAGGGACAAACATATGGCTACACCTTC. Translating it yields CASSIKTWAQGQTYGYTF.

The CDR3 DNA follows: TGTGCCAGCTCATTCGGGGAAGGGTACAATGAGCAGTTCTTC. Protein: CASSFGEGYNEQFF. The V and J genes are TRBV18 and TRBJ2-1, with D possibly TRBD2 on 5 matching bases. V was trimmed by 5 bases and J by 4 bases, leaving 12 bases between them. Germline V gene lookup returns CDR1 KGHSH and CDR2 LQKENI. This CDR3 has 14 residues. The entire variable domain, with the rest obtained from reference TRBV18 and TRBJ2-1, is as follows: NAGVMQNPRHLVRRRGQEARLRCSPMKGHSHVYWYRQLPEEGLKFMVYLQKENIIDESGMPKERFSAEFPKEGPSILRIQQVVRGDSAAYFCASSFGEGYNEQFFGPGTRLTVL.

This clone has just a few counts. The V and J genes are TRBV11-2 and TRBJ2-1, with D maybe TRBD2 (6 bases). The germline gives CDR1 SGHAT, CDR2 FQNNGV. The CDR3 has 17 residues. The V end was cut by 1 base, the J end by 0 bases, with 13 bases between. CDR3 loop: CASSLGGGAVSYNEQFF. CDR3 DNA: TGTGCCAGCAGCTTAGGCGGCGGGGCCGTCTCCTACAATGAGCAGTTCTTC.

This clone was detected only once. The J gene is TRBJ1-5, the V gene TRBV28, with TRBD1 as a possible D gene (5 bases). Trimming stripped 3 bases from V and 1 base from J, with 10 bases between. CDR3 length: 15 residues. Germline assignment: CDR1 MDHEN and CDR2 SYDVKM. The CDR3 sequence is CASSLGGRSNQPQHF. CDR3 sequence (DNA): TGTGCCAGCAGTTTGGGGGGACGGAGCAATCAGCCCCAGCATTTT.

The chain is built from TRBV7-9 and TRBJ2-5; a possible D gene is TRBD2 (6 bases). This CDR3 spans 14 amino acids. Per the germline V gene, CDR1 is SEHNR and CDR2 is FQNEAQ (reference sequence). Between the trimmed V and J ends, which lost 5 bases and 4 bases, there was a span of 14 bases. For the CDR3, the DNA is TGTGCCAGCAGCCAGGGACTCCCAGCAGAGACCCAGTACTTC. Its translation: CASSQGLPAETQYF. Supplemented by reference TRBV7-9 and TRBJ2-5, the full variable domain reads DTGVSQNPRHKITKRGQNVTFRCDPISEHNRLYWYRQTLGQGPEFLTYFQNEAQLEKSRLLSDRFSAERPKGSFSTLEIQRTEQGDSAMYLCASSQGLPAETQYFGPGTRLLVL.

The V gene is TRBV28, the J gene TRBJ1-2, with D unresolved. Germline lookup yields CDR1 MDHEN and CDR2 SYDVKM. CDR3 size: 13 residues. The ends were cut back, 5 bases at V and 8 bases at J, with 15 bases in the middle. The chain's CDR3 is CASSPAGPRGYTF. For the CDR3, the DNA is TGTGCCAGCAGTCCCGCCGGCCCCAGGGGCTACACCTTC.

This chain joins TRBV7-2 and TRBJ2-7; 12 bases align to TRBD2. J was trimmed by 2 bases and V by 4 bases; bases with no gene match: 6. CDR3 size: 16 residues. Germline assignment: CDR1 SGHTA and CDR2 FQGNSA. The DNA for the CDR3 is TGTGCCAGCAGCTGGGGTCTAGCGGGGGGGCCCTACGAGCAGTACTTC. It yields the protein CASSWGLAGGPYEQYF.

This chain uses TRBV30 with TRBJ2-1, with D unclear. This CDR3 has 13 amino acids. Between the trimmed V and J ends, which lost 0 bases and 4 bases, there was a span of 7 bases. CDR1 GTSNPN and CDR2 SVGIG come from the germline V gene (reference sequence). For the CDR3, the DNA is TGTGCCTGGAGTGTAACCAGTTACAATGAGCAGTTCTTC. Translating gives CAWSVTSYNEQFF.

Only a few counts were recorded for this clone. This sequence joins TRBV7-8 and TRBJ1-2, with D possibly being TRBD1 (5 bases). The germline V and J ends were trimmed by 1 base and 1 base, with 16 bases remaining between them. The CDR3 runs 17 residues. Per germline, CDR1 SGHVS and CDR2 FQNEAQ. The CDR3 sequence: CASSLVRQITLNYGYTF. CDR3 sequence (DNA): TGTGCCAGCAGCTTAGTTCGACAGATAACCCTTAACTATGGCTACACCTTC.

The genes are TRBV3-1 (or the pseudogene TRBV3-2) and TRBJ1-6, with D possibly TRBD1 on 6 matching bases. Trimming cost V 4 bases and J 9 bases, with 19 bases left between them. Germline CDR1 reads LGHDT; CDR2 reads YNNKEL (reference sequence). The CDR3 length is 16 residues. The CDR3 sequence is CASSPYTRQAGSPLHF. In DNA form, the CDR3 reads TGTGCCAGCAGCCCCTATACTCGACAGGCTGGTTCACCCCTCCACTTT.

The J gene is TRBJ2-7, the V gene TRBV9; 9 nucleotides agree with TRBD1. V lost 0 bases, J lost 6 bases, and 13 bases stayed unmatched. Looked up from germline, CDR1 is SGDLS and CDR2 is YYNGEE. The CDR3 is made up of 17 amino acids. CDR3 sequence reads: CASSVATPGQGFSEQYF. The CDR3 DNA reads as TGTGCCAGCAGCGTAGCTACGCCGGGACAGGGCTTTTCCGAGCAGTACTTC.